These 17 T cell receptor beta chains were sequenced from one sample in a study of T-cell memory formation after mild COVID-19. TCRdb reanalysed the 5' RACE reads using MiXCR and keeps one entry per CDR3 protein. The table includes approximately 100,000 distinct CDR3 sequences, more than 20% detected once. What was sequenced was PBMCs or a T cell subset sorted from them (not recorded which). The receptors shown here come from a man younger than 30 who had mild COVID-19 (a few samples of this study predate the infection). Cell type and time point are not known.

The CDR3 DNA reads TGTGCCAGCAGCTCACAGGGGGACACAGATACGCAGTATTTT. This codes for CASSSQGDTDTQYF. V usage is TRBV11-1 and J usage is TRBJ2-3, with 8 bases aligning to TRBD1. From germline, CDR1 is SGHAT and CDR2 FQDESV (reference sequence). V lost 4 bases to trimming and J lost 2 bases; unmatched junction nucleotides: 2. This CDR3 comprises 14 residues.

This clonotype was detected a few times. The gene calls are TRBV20-1 and TRBJ2-1, with 7 bases lining up with TRBD2. The CDR3 sequence is 14 residues long. Germline CDR1 and CDR2: DFQATT and SNEGSKA (reference sequence). The V and J ends lost 6 bases and 0 bases, in that order; junction bases with no gene match: 5. In DNA form, the CDR3 reads TGCAGTGCACTTGGACTAGACTCCTACAATGAGCAGTTCTTC. It is translated as CSALGLDSYNEQFF.

V gene TRBV7-9 combines with J gene TRBJ2-1, with TRBD2 as a possible D gene (5 bases). Germline V gene lookup returns CDR1 SEHNR and CDR2 FQNEAQ (reference sequence). With 1 base removed from V and 6 bases from J, the gap between germline ends came to 10 bases. CDR3 size: 14 residues. CDR3 protein: CASSLGGRGNEQFF. CDR3 sequence (DNA): TGTGCCAGCAGCTTAGGAGGACGGGGCAATGAGCAGTTCTTC.

The rearrangement links TRBV20-1 to TRBJ2-3, with TRBD2 as a possible D gene (7 bases). V lost 6 bases to trimming and J lost 0 bases, with 13 bases between them. Germline V gene lookup returns CDR1 DFQATT and CDR2 SNEGSKA (reference sequence). The CDR3 extends over 14 amino acids. The CDR3 protein is CSAKGGASTDTQYF. In DNA, the CDR3 is TGCAGTGCCAAGGGGGGGGCGAGCACAGATACGCAGTATTTT.

This clonotype was counted ten times or more. The chain combines TRBV20-1 with TRBJ1-2, with a possible D match to TRBD1 (5 bases). Germline lookup yields CDR1 DFQATT and CDR2 SNEGSKA (reference sequence). V gave up 5 bases and J gave up 3 bases, with 13 bases separating them. The CDR3 sequence is 13 residues long. The CDR3 here is CSADEGRDYGYTF. CDR3 bases: TGCAGTGCTGATGAGGGGCGCGACTATGGCTACACCTTC.

The chain carries TRBV29-1 and TRBJ2-3; 8 nucleotides match TRBD2. The germline V gene encodes CDR1 SQVTM and CDR2 ANQGSEA. The CDR3 has 15 residues. After removal of 0 bases from V and 4 bases from J, the junction contained 6 bases not matched to a gene. This chain's CDR3 is CSVEEGRGGSDTQYF. The DNA of the CDR3 is TGCAGCGTTGAAGAAGGTCGGGGGGGCTCAGATACGCAGTATTTT.

V gene TRBV12-3 or TRBV12-4 combines with J gene TRBJ2-5; 8 bases align to TRBD2. After removal of 5 bases from V and 1 base from J, the junction contained 3 bases not matched to a gene. The CDR3 runs to 14 residues. The CDR3 loop reads CASSVAGGQETQYF. The CDR3 DNA is TGTGCCAGCAGTGTGGCGGGGGGCCAAGAGACCCAGTACTTC.

This clonotype was counted only a few times. The chain couples TRBV14 to TRBJ1-2; D is undetermined. Trimming pared 4 bases from V and 5 bases from J, leaving 20 bases between. Per germline, CDR1 SGHDN and CDR2 FVKESK. This CDR3 comprises 16 residues. This CDR3 reads CASSPLGEGLPYGYTF. CDR3 DNA: TGTGCCAGCAGCCCTCTGGGAGAAGGACTACCTTATGGCTACACCTTC.

The V and J genes are TRBV7-9 and TRBJ2-3; D might be TRBD2 (5 bases). This CDR3 has 14 amino acids. V lost 6 bases, J lost 11 bases, and 21 bases lay in between. Germline-derived CDR1 and CDR2 are SEHNR and FQNEAQ (reference sequence). The CDR3 region is CASSRMGSMDWQYF. The DNA of the CDR3 is TGTGCCAGCAGTAGAATGGGTAGCATGGACTGGCAGTATTTT. Full variable domain (outside the CDR3, taken from reference TRBV7-9 and TRBJ2-3): DTGVSQNPRHKITKRGQNVTFRCDPISEHNRLYWYRQTLGQGPEFLTYFQNEAQLEKSRLLSDRFSAERPKGSFSTLEIQRTEQGDSAMYLCASSRMGSMDWQYFGPGTRLTVL.

This clonotype has more than one count but fewer than ten. This chain joins TRBV6-6 and TRBJ1-1; D not resolved. The CDR3 extends over 16 amino acids. Germline CDR1 is MNHNY and CDR2 is SVGAGI (reference sequence). The ends were cut back, 0 bases at V and 0 bases at J, with 11 bases in the middle. CDR3 DNA: TGTGCCAGCAGTTACTCGCTAGAACTAATGAACACTGAAGCTTTCTTT. Protein product: CASSYSLELMNTEAFF.

This chain links TRBV7-9 with TRBJ2-5; TRBD2 agrees at 10 bases. The germline CDR1 and CDR2 sequences are SEHNR and FQNEAQ (reference sequence). Unmatched junction bases numbered 6, after V lost 2 bases and J lost 3 bases. This CDR3 contains 16 residues. DNA of the CDR3: TGTGCCAGCAGCTTATTAGCGGGGGGACCTGAAGAGACCCAGTACTTC. Amino acids: CASSLLAGGPEETQYF.

The chain couples TRBV9 to TRBJ1-4; D may be TRBD1 (5 bases). V lost 5 bases and J lost 5, with 16 bases in between. The germline V gene encodes CDR1 SGDLS and CDR2 YYNGEE. CDR3 length: 15 amino acids. The DNA for the CDR3 is TGTGCCAGCAGGGAATCCGGGACGGAGAATGAAAAACTGTTTTTT. Protein product: CASRESGTENEKLFF. Full variable domain (remainder filled in from reference TRBV9 and TRBJ1-4): DSGVTQTPKHLITATGQRVTLRCSPRSGDLSVYWYQQSLDQGLQFLIQYYNGEERAKGNILERFSAQQFPDLHSELNLSSLELGDSALYFCASRESGTENEKLFFGSGTQLSVL.

The rearrangement joins TRBV12-3 or TRBV12-4 to TRBJ1-1; TRBD1 might be the D (5 bases). The CDR3 length is 12 residues. Trimming stripped 8 bases from V and 8 bases from J, with 15 bases between. The CDR3, as DNA: TGTGCCAGCCGAGGGGAAACTAAGGAAGCTTTCTTT. Amino acid sequence: CASRGETKEAFF.

This clonotype was observed at least ten times. The rearrangement links TRBV11-2 to TRBJ2-1, with 9 bases identical to TRBD1. CDR1 is SGHAT, CDR2 FQNNGV, per germline. The V segment lost 5 bases and the J segment 9 bases; nucleotides outside the gene matches: 8. The CDR3 spans 14 residues. The CDR3 is CASSPPDRGPEQFF. CDR3 nucleotide sequence: TGTGCCAGCAGCCCGCCGGACAGGGGTCCTGAGCAGTTCTTC.

The CDR3 reads CASSYGQGAAYEQYV. The CDR3 region has the DNA TGTGCCAGCAGTTACGGACAGGGGGCGGCCTACGAGCAGTACGTC. The chain employs TRBV6-2 or TRBV6-3 and TRBJ2-7, with 11 bases aligning to TRBD1. The CDR3 runs to 15 residues. The trim removed 2 bases at V and 2 bases at J, leaving 2 bases unmatched. The germline CDR1 and CDR2 sequences are MNHEY and SVGEGT.

Only a few counts were recorded for this clonotype. CDR3 in amino acids: CASSQAQARSSYEQYF. CDR3 nucleotide sequence: TGTGCCAGCAGCCAGGCCCAGGCGAGGAGCTCCTACGAGCAGTACTTC. This chain uses TRBV7-9 with TRBJ2-7; D ambiguous. V shed 5 bases and J shed 0 bases, with 17 bases lying between them. The CDR3 sequence is 16 residues long. Germline V gene sequence: CDR1 SEHNR, CDR2 FQNEAQ (reference sequence).

The genes are TRBV15 and TRBJ1-4, with TRBD1 identical over 8 bases. Per the germline V gene, CDR1 is LNHNV and CDR2 is YYDKDF (reference sequence). This CDR3 spans 16 amino acids. The V and J ends lost 1 base and 8 bases, in that order; junction bases with no gene match: 9. The CDR3, as DNA: TGTGCCACCAGCAGAGTGGGTCGGGCAGGGGGCGAAAAACTGTTTTTT. Protein sequence: CATSRVGRAGGEKLFF.